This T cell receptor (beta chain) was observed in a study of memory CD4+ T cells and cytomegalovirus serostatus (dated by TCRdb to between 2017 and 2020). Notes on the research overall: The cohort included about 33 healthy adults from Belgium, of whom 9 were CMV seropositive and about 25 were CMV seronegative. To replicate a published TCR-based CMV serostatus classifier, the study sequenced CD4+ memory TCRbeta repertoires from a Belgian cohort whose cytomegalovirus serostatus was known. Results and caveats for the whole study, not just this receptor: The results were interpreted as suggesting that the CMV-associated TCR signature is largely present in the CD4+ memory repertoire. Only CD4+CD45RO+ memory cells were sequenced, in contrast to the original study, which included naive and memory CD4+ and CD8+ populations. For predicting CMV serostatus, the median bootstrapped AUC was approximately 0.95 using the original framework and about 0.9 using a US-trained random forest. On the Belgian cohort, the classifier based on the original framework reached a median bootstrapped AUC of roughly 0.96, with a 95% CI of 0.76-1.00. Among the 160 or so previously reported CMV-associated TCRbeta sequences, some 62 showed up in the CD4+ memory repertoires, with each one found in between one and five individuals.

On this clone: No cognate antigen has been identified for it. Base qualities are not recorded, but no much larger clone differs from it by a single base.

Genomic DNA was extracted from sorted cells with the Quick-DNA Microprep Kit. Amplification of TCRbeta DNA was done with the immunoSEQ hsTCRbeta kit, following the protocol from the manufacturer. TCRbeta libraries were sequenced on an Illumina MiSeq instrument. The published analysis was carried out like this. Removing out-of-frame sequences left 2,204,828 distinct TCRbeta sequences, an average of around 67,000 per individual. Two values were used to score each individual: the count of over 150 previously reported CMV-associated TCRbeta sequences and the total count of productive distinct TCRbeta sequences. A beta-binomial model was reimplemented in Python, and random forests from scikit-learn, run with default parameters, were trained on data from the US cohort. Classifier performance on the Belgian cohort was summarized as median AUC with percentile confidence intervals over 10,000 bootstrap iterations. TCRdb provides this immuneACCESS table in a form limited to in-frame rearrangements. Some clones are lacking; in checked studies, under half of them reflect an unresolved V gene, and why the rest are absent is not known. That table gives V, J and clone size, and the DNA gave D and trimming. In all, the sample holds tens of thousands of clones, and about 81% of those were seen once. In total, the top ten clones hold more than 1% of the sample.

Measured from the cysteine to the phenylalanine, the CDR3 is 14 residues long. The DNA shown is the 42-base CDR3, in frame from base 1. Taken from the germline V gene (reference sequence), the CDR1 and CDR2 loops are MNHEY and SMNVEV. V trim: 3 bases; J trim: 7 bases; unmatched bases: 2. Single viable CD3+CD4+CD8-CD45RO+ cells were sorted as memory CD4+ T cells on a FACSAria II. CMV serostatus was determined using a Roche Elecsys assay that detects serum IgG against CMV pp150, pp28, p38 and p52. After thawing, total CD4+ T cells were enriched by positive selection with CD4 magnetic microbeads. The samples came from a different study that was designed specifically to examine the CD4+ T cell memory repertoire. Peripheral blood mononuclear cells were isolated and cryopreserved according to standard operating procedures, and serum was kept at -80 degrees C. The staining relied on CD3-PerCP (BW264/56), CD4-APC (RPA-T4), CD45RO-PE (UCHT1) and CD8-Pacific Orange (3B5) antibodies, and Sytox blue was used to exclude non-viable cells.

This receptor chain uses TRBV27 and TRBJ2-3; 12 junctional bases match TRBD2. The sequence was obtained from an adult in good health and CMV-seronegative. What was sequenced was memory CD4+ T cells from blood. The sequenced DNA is TGTGCCAGCAGTTTGGGACTAGCGGGTTATACGCAGTATTTT. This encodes CASSLGLAGYTQYF.